This passage covers 31 T cell receptor beta chains from one sample sequenced in a study of cytomegalovirus exposure and HLA in healthy donors. The data were produced by immunoSEQ multiplex PCR, yet TCRdb's version contains in-frame clones alone and is incomplete. The sample lists about 170,000 clones; about nine tenths were seen once. The specimen sequenced was PBMCs. The receptor set was obtained from a man between 18 and 29 years old in good health and CMV-seropositive.

The chain employs TRBV5-4 and TRBJ2-1; 8 positions match TRBD2. CDR3 length: 15 amino acids. Per the germline V gene, CDR1 is SGHNT and CDR2 is YYREEE (reference sequence). V was clipped by 6 bases and J by 0 bases; unmatched bases: 5. This CDR3 is CASILAGNSYNEQFF. The CDR3 DNA is TGTGCCAGCATTCTAGCGGGCAACTCCTACAATGAGCAGTTCTTC.

This sequence joins TRBV19 and TRBJ2-2, with D perhaps matching TRBD1 (6 bases). Germline V gives CDR1 LNHDA, CDR2 SQIVND (reference sequence). The CDR3 is 15 residues long. The ends were cut back, 9 bases at V and 1 base at J, with 15 bases in the middle. CDR3 loop: CASRLTGRNTGELFF. The CDR3 nucleotides read TGTGCCAGCCGGCTTACAGGGCGGAACACCGGGGAGCTGTTTTTT. Using reference TRBV19 and TRBJ2-2 for the parts outside the CDR3, the full variable domain is DGGITQSPKYLFRKEGQNVTLSCEQNLNHDAMYWYRQDPGQGLRLIYYSQIVNDFQKGDIAEGYSVSREKKESFPLTVTSAQKNPTAFYLCASRLTGRNTGELFFGEGSRLTVL.

The chain employs TRBV28 and TRBJ2-1, with D possibly TRBD1 on 6 matching bases. CDR1 is MDHEN, CDR2 SYDVKM, per germline. The CDR3 loop spans 14 amino acids. V dropped 5 bases and J dropped 4 bases, with 12 bases sitting between them. CDR3 region: CASSPGTFYNEQFF. Here the CDR3 DNA reads TGTGCCAGCAGTCCCGGGACATTTTACAATGAGCAGTTCTTC. The full variable domain, with the rest looked up from reference TRBV28 and TRBJ2-1, is DVKVTQSSRYLVKRTGEKVFLECVQDMDHENMFWYRQDPGLGLRLIYFSYDVKMKEKGDIPEGYSVSREKKERFSLILESASTNQTSMYLCASSPGTFYNEQFFGPGTRLTVL.

The genes are TRBV21-1 and TRBJ2-1; TRBD1 is the table's D call, not checked against the DNA. TRBV21-1 is a pseudogene segment. This CDR3 is 17 amino acids long. CDR3 sequence: CASSKAGEGGSYNEQFF. CDR3 DNA: TGTGCCAGCAGCAAAGCGGGAGAAGGGGGTTCCTACAATGAGCAGTTCTTC.

This chain links TRBV5-1 with TRBJ2-5, with TRBD1 identical over 9 bases. Germline lookup yields CDR1 SGHRS and CDR2 YFSETQ. This CDR3 region has 16 residues. The V gene end was trimmed by 6 bases and the J gene end by 1 base; junction bases not matched to a gene: 10. The CDR3 reads CASTATGGAIQETQYF. The CDR3, as DNA: TGCGCCAGCACTGCTACAGGGGGCGCGATCCAAGAGACCCAGTACTTC.

The chain links TRBV7-6 to TRBJ2-2; TRBD2 aligns across 8 bases. Germline V gives CDR1 SGHVS, CDR2 FNYEAQ. The V gene end was trimmed by 1 base and the J gene end by 7 bases; junction bases not matched to a gene: 8. The CDR3 length is 16 residues. The CDR3 coding sequence is TGTGCCAGCAGCTTAGTTCGAGCGGGAGCTGGCGGGGAGCTGTTTTTT. Protein: CASSLVRAGAGGELFF.

This chain uses TRBV5-3 with TRBJ1-5; a possible D gene is TRBD1 (5 bases). TRBV5-3 belongs to the ORF category, with a function that is uncertain. The CDR3 is made up of 16 amino acids. Deletions cut 4 bases from V and 4 bases from J, with 18 bases between. The CDR3 sequence is CARSPHRGGGNQPQHF. The CDR3 DNA sequence: TGTGCCAGAAGCCCCCACCGGGGCGGAGGGAATCAGCCCCAGCATTTT.

The V call is TRBV15, the J call TRBJ1-2, with TRBD1 identical over 12 bases. Losses at the gene ends were 7 bases for V and 1 base for J; bases not matched to a gene: 7. Germline V gene lookup returns CDR1 LNHNV and CDR2 YYDKDF (reference sequence). The CDR3 contains 16 residues. CDR3 sequence reads: CATTRDRGPSNYGYTF. The CDR3 DNA sequence: TGTGCCACCACCCGGGACAGGGGGCCAAGTAACTATGGCTACACCTTC. Looking up the rest from reference TRBV15 and TRBJ1-2 gives the full variable domain: DAMVIQNPRYQVTQFGKPVTLSCSQTLNHNVMYWYQQKSSQAPKLLFHYYDKDFNNEADTPDNFQSRRPNTSFCFLDIRSPGLGDTAMYLCATTRDRGPSNYGYTFGSGTRLTVV.

The CDR3 sequence: CASSQEGAGTDTQYF. CDR3 nucleotide sequence: TGTGCCAGCAGCCAAGAAGGGGCGGGAACAGATACGCAGTATTTT. The chain joins TRBV4-2 to TRBJ2-3; D might be TRBD2 (6 bases). V was shortened by 0 bases and J by 3 bases, with 10 bases between the two germline ends. Germline CDR1 is LGHNA and CDR2 is YNFKEQ. This CDR3 has 15 residues.

The chain couples TRBV19 to TRBJ2-2; possibly TRBD1 for D (6 bases). Germline V CDR1 and CDR2: LNHDA, SQIVND (reference sequence). The CDR3 is made up of 14 amino acids. V lost 7 bases and J lost 3, with 12 bases in between. The CDR3 DNA reads TGTGCCAGTATTCAACAGGGCGACACCGGGGAGCTGTTTTTT. Translation gives CASIQQGDTGELFF.

Only one count was recorded for this clone. This chain links TRBV6-6 with TRBJ1-4; 10 nucleotides align to TRBD1. Trimming took 2 bases from V and 7 from J; bases not matched to a gene: 7. Germline V gene sequence: CDR1 MNHNY, CDR2 SVGAGI (reference sequence). The CDR3 has 16 amino acids. The CDR3 spells CASSYGTGAGGEKLFF. The CDR3 coding sequence is TGTGCCAGCAGTTACGGGACAGGGGCCGGCGGTGAAAAACTGTTTTTT.

The V and J genes are TRBV5-6 and TRBJ2-7; 10 positions agree with TRBD1. The CDR3 extends over 14 amino acids. Germline V CDR1 and CDR2: SGHDT, YYEEEE. V gave up 8 bases and J gave up 7 bases; unmatched junction bases: 12. CDR3 in amino acids: CARTDRDRGGEQYF. Written as DNA, the CDR3 is TGTGCCAGAACCGACCGGGACAGGGGAGGGGAGCAGTACTTC.

The chain uses TRBV2 and TRBJ2-3; TRBD1 matches at 8 bases. Germline V gene lookup returns CDR1 SNHLY and CDR2 FYNNEI. The CDR3 runs 15 residues. With V trimmed by 4 bases and J by 4 bases, 7 bases remained unmatched. The CDR3 sequence: CASSATRQGSDTQYF. CDR3 DNA sequence: TGTGCCAGCAGTGCGACAAGACAGGGGTCAGATACGCAGTATTTT.

This chain connects TRBV4-1 to TRBJ2-1; 7 nucleotides match TRBD2. CDR1 is MGHRA and CDR2 is YSYEKL in the germline V gene. This CDR3 spans 17 amino acids. V lost 1 base and J lost 4; bases outside the gene matches: 10. Here the CDR3 reads CASSQGPYQRGYNEQFF. The CDR3 bases are TGCGCCAGCAGCCAAGGACCTTACCAGCGGGGTTACAATGAGCAGTTCTTC.

The chain employs TRBV6-1 and TRBJ1-1, with D possibly matching TRBD1 (6 bases). V was trimmed by 1 base and J by 11 bases, leaving 14 bases between them. Germline V gene data show CDR1 as MNHNS and CDR2 as SASEGT. CDR3 length: 13 amino acids. This CDR3 reads CASSEGDRLSAFF. The DNA for the CDR3 is TGTGCCAGCAGTGAAGGAGACAGGTTGTCCGCTTTCTTT.

This clone was counted once. This chain connects TRBV6-1 to TRBJ2-2, with 8 bases fitting TRBD1. The CDR3 sequence is 16 residues long. J gave up 7 bases and V 3 bases, and 10 bases lay outside the gene matches. Germline V lookup: CDR1 MNHNS, CDR2 SASEGT. CDR3 sequence (DNA): TGTGCCAGCAGTGAGGTCGCGGACAGGGAGAACGGGGAGCTGTTTTTT. Translating it yields CASSEVADRENGELFF.

Comments on this clone: The junction and the germline gene differ at one end; a read error may be behind it. The chain combines TRBV4-1 with TRBJ2-3; TRBD2 matches 12 bases. In germline, CDR1 is MGHRA, CDR2 YSYEKL. The CDR3 runs 13 residues. The chain's CDR3 is CASSQVLTSGSFF. DNA of the CDR3: TGCGCCAGCAGCCAAGTATTGACTAGCGGGAGTTTTTTT.

This chain links TRBV5-1 with TRBJ2-1; a possible D gene is TRBD2 (5 bases). Trimming left V 0 bases short and J 0 bases short, with 13 bases between. CDR3 length: 17 amino acids. CDR1 SGHRS and CDR2 YFSETQ come from the germline V gene. CDR3 sequence (DNA): TGCGCCAGCAGCTTGGCCAGGAGCGGCCTCTCCTACAATGAGCAGTTCTTC. Translation: CASSLARSGLSYNEQFF.

This chain uses TRBV7-3 with TRBJ2-1; 10 bases match TRBD2. With 6 bases clipped from V and 5 bases from J, the junction kept 10 bases outside the gene matches. CDR1 SGHTA and CDR2 FQGTGA come from the germline V gene. This CDR3 is 16 amino acids long. In DNA, the CDR3 is TGTGCCAGCAGTTCTCTTACAGCGGGAGGGAACAATGAGCAGTTCTTC. Amino acid sequence: CASSSLTAGGNNEQFF.

This rearrangement joins TRBV9 to TRBJ1-1; D is possibly TRBD1 (5 bases). Germline V gene lookup returns CDR1 SGDLS and CDR2 YYNGEE. This CDR3 comprises 13 residues. The V end lost 3 bases, the J end lost 3 bases, and 9 bases lay between the germline ends. CDR3: CASSAGMDTEAFF. In nucleotides, the CDR3 is TGTGCCAGCAGCGCAGGGATGGACACTGAAGCTTTCTTT.

The V call is TRBV7-3, the J call TRBJ2-7, with 11 bases fitting TRBD2. The CDR3 sequence is 17 residues long. V was pared by 5 bases and J by 5 bases, with 14 bases of the junction left unmatched. Germline loops: CDR1 SGHTA, CDR2 FQGTGA. This CDR3 reads CASSLSPTSGSGDEQYF. CDR3 bases: TGTGCCAGCAGCCTGAGCCCTACTAGCGGGAGTGGGGACGAGCAGTACTTC.

The chain is built from TRBV30 and TRBJ2-7; 11 bases are shared with TRBD2. V was clipped by 2 bases and J by 7 bases; unmatched bases: 10. The CDR3 contains 15 residues. Germline CDR1 is GTSNPN and CDR2 is SVGIG (reference sequence). CDR3 in amino acids: CAWSLAGGEFGEQYF. The CDR3 DNA follows: TGTGCCTGGAGTTTAGCGGGAGGGGAATTCGGGGAGCAGTACTTC.

This clone has a single count. The chain combines TRBV5-4 with TRBJ1-2; the match to TRBD1 covers 10 bases. Unmatched junction bases numbered 7, after V lost 0 bases and J lost 8 bases. This CDR3 spans 15 amino acids. From germline, CDR1 is SGHNT and CDR2 YYREEE (reference sequence). CDR3: CASSLAGTGAKGYTF. CDR3 coding DNA: TGTGCCAGCAGCTTGGCGGGGACAGGGGCTAAGGGCTACACCTTC.

The J gene is TRBJ2-1, the V gene TRBV10-3, with TRBD2 identical over 7 bases. The germline CDR1 and CDR2 sequences are ENHRY and SYGVKD. The CDR3 is 13 amino acids. V dropped 5 bases and J dropped 10; count of bases not matched to a gene: 8. The CDR3 protein is CAISTGRPTEQFF. CDR3 coding DNA: TGTGCCATCAGTACCGGGAGGCCCACCGAGCAGTTCTTC.

The genes are TRBV12-5 and TRBJ2-1; maybe TRBD2 (6 bases). The ends were cut back, 3 bases at V and 2 bases at J, with 17 bases in the middle. The CDR3 extends over 17 amino acids. The germline V gene has CDR1 LGHNT and CDR2 FRNRAP. The DNA for the CDR3 is TGTGCTAGTGGTTTTGAAGCCACGGGAGCTACCTACAATGAGCAGTTCTTC. It encodes CASGFEATGATYNEQFF.

The chain recombines TRBV5-1 with TRBJ1-1; TRBD1 matches 8 bases. This CDR3 is 17 amino acids long. Germline CDR1 SGHRS, CDR2 YFSETQ. The trim removed 3 bases at V and 1 base at J, leaving 11 bases unmatched. The CDR3 nucleotides are TGCGCCAGCAGCTCCCGGACAGGGAGGGTTCCGAACACTGAAGCTTTCTTT. This encodes CASSSRTGRVPNTEAFF.

This chain connects TRBV27 to TRBJ2-7, with 8 bases identical to TRBD2. V lost 3 bases and J lost 4; bases outside the gene matches: 8. Germline V gene data show CDR1 as MNHEY and CDR2 as SMNVEV (reference sequence). This CDR3 has 15 residues. CDR3 DNA sequence: TGTGCCAGCAGTTTCAGGACTAGCCCACTTTACGAGCAGTACTTC. Amino acid sequence: CASSFRTSPLYEQYF.

The genes are TRBV6-1 and TRBJ2-7, with TRBD1 matching 9 bases. The germline V gene has CDR1 MNHNS and CDR2 SASEGT. The CDR3 spans 15 residues. The ends lost 1 base at V and 5 bases at J; junction bases unmatched: 6. CDR3 coding DNA: TGTGCCAGCAGTGAAGGACAGGGGGTTAGCAACGAGCAGTACTTC. Its translation: CASSEGQGVSNEQYF.

The chain recombines TRBV11-1 with TRBJ2-1, with D hard to call. The V gene lost 1 base and the J gene lost 6 bases, with 7 bases spanning the gap. There are 13 residues in the CDR3. The germline V gene has CDR1 SGHAT and CDR2 FQDESV (reference sequence). The CDR3 loop is CASSLGFGNEQFF. CDR3 DNA sequence: TGTGCCAGCAGCTTAGGGTTCGGCAATGAGCAGTTCTTC. The full variable domain, rest sourced from reference TRBV11-1 and TRBJ2-1, is EAEVAQSPRYKITEKSQAVAFWCDPISGHATLYWYRQILGQGPELLVQFQDESVVDDSQLPKDRFSAERLKGVDSTLKIQPAELGDSAMYLCASSLGFGNEQFFGPGTRLTVL.

The V call is TRBV6-1, the J call TRBJ1-3; D call uncertain. CDR1 is MNHNS and CDR2 is SASEGT in the germline V gene. The CDR3 length is 15 residues. V dropped 2 bases and J dropped 0 bases, with 8 bases sitting between them. DNA for the CDR3: TGTGCCAGCAGTGAATTGGCATCCTCTGGAAACACCATATATTTT. It yields the protein CASSELASSGNTIYF.

V is TRBV7-8 and J is TRBJ1-2; D might be TRBD1 (5 bases). The CDR3 is 13 amino acids. The V gene lost 2 bases and the J gene lost 10 bases, with 14 bases spanning the gap. The V gene's germline CDR1 is SGHVS and CDR2 FQNEAQ. Here the CDR3 reads CASSLLQGLDYTF. The DNA for the CDR3 is TGTGCCAGCAGCTTACTTCAGGGCCTAGACTACACCTTC.